The 22 T cell receptor beta chains below were found in one sample sequenced in a study of T cell repertoires in cytomegalovirus infection. TCRdb processed the reads anew with MiXCR; each CDR3 protein has one entry. The sample carries nearly 700,000 distinct CDR3 sequences, around 31% recorded once. Their antigens remain unidentified. The specimen was cultured PBMCs, collected from culture after CMV antigen stimulation. The source of these receptors is a human donor in good health (CMV status not recorded). Some clones in this sample may be carry-over from other donors' samples.

V and J are TRBV18 and TRBJ2-1; D ambiguous. Germline V gene data show CDR1 as KGHSH and CDR2 as LQKENI. The CDR3 sequence is 16 residues long. Trimming removed 1 base at V and 1 base at J, with 11 bases between. The CDR3 sequence: CASSPQGIQSYNEQFF. The CDR3 coding sequence is TGTGCCAGCTCACCACAGGGAATTCAATCCTACAATGAGCAGTTCTTC.

The chain employs TRBV19 and TRBJ1-3; TRBD1 is a possible D gene (5 bases). The CDR3 covers 15 residues. CDR1 is LNHDA, CDR2 SQIVND, per germline (reference sequence). V dropped 8 bases and J dropped 4 bases, with 18 bases sitting between them. This CDR3 is CASQASRGFGNTIYF. CDR3 DNA sequence: TGTGCCAGTCAGGCATCAAGGGGCTTCGGAAACACCATATATTTT.

Ten or more counts support this clonotype. The J gene is TRBJ2-3, the V gene TRBV7-6; 9 bases align to TRBD2. V lost 2 bases, J lost 5 bases, and 14 bases stayed unmatched. Germline V gene lookup returns CDR1 SGHVS and CDR2 FNYEAQ. This CDR3 is built from 18 residues. The DNA of the CDR3 is TGTGCCAGCAGCTTAAGAGGCGCCTCCGGGCGGGAGGGAGATACGCAGTATTTT. This encodes CASSLRGASGREGDTQYF.

The chain joins TRBV29-1 to TRBJ2-7; possible D gene TRBD1, 6 bases. Looked up from germline, CDR1 is SQVTM and CDR2 is ANQGSEA. CDR3 size: 13 residues. Trimming pared 0 bases from V and 5 bases from J, leaving 11 bases between. The CDR3 DNA sequence: TGCAGCGTTGAAGATATAGGGGGTAACGAGCAGTACTTC. Protein sequence: CSVEDIGGNEQYF.

V is TRBV5-4 and J is TRBJ2-7; TRBD1 agrees at 10 bases. The CDR3 totals 16 residues. After removal of 3 bases from V and 5 bases from J, the junction contained 11 bases not matched to a gene. Germline V gives CDR1 SGHNT, CDR2 YYREEE (reference sequence). The CDR3 sequence: CASSSHKTGGLNEQYF. The CDR3, as DNA: TGTGCCAGCAGCTCCCACAAGACAGGGGGCTTGAACGAGCAGTACTTC.

This clonotype was detected only a few times. The chain links TRBV27 to TRBJ1-1, with 10 bases lining up with TRBD1. Germline values: CDR1 MNHEY, CDR2 SMNVEV (reference sequence). V trimming: 5 bases; J trimming: 2 bases; junction bases outside the gene matches: 20. This CDR3 region has 20 residues. This chain's CDR3 is CASSEPGQGPGATRNTEAFF. CDR3 coding DNA: TGTGCCAGCAGTGAACCGGGACAGGGGCCAGGGGCCACTCGAAACACTGAAGCTTTCTTT.

This sequence joins TRBV24-1 and TRBJ2-1, with D possibly being TRBD1 (6 bases). Germline V lookup: CDR1 KGHDR, CDR2 SFDVKD. Trimming took 5 bases from V and 0 from J, leaving 10 bases between them. The length of the CDR3 is 15 residues. CDR3 coding DNA: TGTGCCACCAGTGTTTACAGGGTCTCCTACAATGAGCAGTTCTTC. It specifies CATSVYRVSYNEQFF.

V gene TRBV19 combines with J gene TRBJ2-5; D remains unclear. V dropped 10 bases and J dropped 1 base, with 10 bases sitting between them. Looked up from germline, CDR1 is LNHDA and CDR2 is SQIVND (reference sequence). The CDR3 consists of 12 residues. CDR3 in DNA: TGTGCCACCACAGCGAGCCAAGAGACCCAGTACTTC. It codes for CATTASQETQYF. Looking up the rest from reference TRBV19 and TRBJ2-5 gives the full variable domain: DGGITQSPKYLFRKEGQNVTLSCEQNLNHDAMYWYRQDPGQGLRLIYYSQIVNDFQKGDIAEGYSVSREKKESFPLTVTSAQKNPTAFYLCATTASQETQYFGPGTRLLVL.

A few counts support this clonotype. The V call is TRBV7-2, the J call TRBJ2-1; 7 bases map to TRBD1. The V gene end was trimmed by 2 bases and the J gene end by 10 bases; junction bases not matched to a gene: 11. Germline V CDR1 and CDR2: SGHTA, FQGNSA. This CDR3 is built from 15 residues. CDR3 amino acids: CASSLLGGRRHEQFF. DNA of the CDR3: TGTGCCAGCAGCTTATTAGGGGGCCGGCGTCACGAGCAGTTCTTC.

This clonotype was found a few times. This chain links TRBV7-2 with TRBJ2-1; 11 bases agree with TRBD2. Germline assignment: CDR1 SGHTA and CDR2 FQGNSA. There are 15 residues in the CDR3. With 6 bases clipped from V and 4 bases from J, the junction kept 5 bases outside the gene matches. The CDR3 loop is CASSMGLAVYNEQFF. Here the CDR3 DNA reads TGTGCCAGCAGTATGGGACTAGCGGTATACAATGAGCAGTTCTTC. Using reference TRBV7-2 and TRBJ2-1 for the parts outside the CDR3, the full variable domain is GAGVSQSPSNKVTEKGKDVELRCDPISGHTALYWYRQSLGQGLEFLIYFQGNSAPDKSGLPSDRFSAERTGGSVSTLTIQRTQQEDSAVYLCASSMGLAVYNEQFFGPGTRLTVL.

This chain uses TRBV2 with TRBJ1-2; 8 bases map to TRBD1. V lost 5 bases and J lost 2; bases outside the gene matches: 7. The length of the CDR3 is 15 residues. Looked up from germline, CDR1 is SNHLY and CDR2 is FYNNEI. For the CDR3, the DNA is TGTGCCAGCAGTCAAACAGGGGGGCAGAACTATGGCTACACCTTC. It is translated as CASSQTGGQNYGYTF.

The chain uses TRBV6-5 and TRBJ1-2, with 9 bases that match TRBD1. Germline V gene sequence: CDR1 MNHEY, CDR2 SVGAGI. The CDR3 consists of 15 residues. V shed 6 bases, J shed 7 bases, and the junction held 12 bases outside the gene matches. DNA for the CDR3: TGTGCCAGCAGATCCGTAGACAGGGGGAGTGGTGGCTACACCTTC. This translates into CASRSVDRGSGGYTF.

This clonotype occurred a few times. This chain uses TRBV6-5 with TRBJ2-7; 11 bases map to TRBD1. Trimming took 6 bases from V and 4 from J; bases not matched to a gene: 5. Germline V gene data show CDR1 as MNHEY and CDR2 as SVGAGI. The CDR3 totals 14 residues. CDR3 region: CASRTGQGAYEQYF. CDR3 nucleotide sequence: TGTGCCAGCAGGACCGGACAGGGGGCTTACGAGCAGTACTTC.

V is TRBV6-6 and J is TRBJ1-2; D call uncertain. Between the trimmed V and J ends, which lost 6 bases and 3 bases, there was a span of 8 bases. This CDR3 region has 12 residues. Germline V gene data show CDR1 as MNHNY and CDR2 as SVGAGI (reference sequence). CDR3 amino acids: CASRDVDYGYTF. CDR3 nucleotides: TGTGCCAGCAGGGACGTGGACTATGGCTACACCTTC.

The V gene is TRBV6-1, the J gene TRBJ2-7, with 10 bases that match TRBD2. V was pared by 5 bases and J by 6 bases, with 10 bases of the junction left unmatched. The CDR3 covers 15 residues. Germline V gene sequence: CDR1 MNHNS, CDR2 SASEGT. The CDR3 coding sequence is TGTGCCAGCAGTCCAGGAATAGCGGGGGGTACCGAGCAGTACTTC. This sequence encodes CASSPGIAGGTEQYF.

This clonotype was recorded a few times. This chain joins TRBV7-3 and TRBJ2-1; 10 nucleotides align to TRBD2. The CDR3 totals 14 residues. Germline V gene lookup returns CDR1 SGHTA and CDR2 FQGTGA. Unmatched junction bases numbered 8, after V lost 8 bases and J lost 7 bases. The CDR3 DNA sequence: TGTGCCAGCTCACCAGCGGGGGGGCGAAATGAGCAGTTCTTC. Its translation is CASSPAGGRNEQFF. The entire variable domain, with the rest obtained from reference TRBV7-3 and TRBJ2-1, is as follows: GAGVSQTPSNKVTEKGKYVELRCDPISGHTALYWYRQSLGQGPEFLIYFQGTGAADDSGLPNDRFFAVRPEGSVSTLKIQRTERGDSAVYLCASSPAGGRNEQFFGPGTRLTVL.

The J gene is TRBJ2-2, the V gene TRBV20-1; 13 nucleotides align to TRBD2. The CDR3 covers 16 residues. Germline assignment: CDR1 DFQATT and CDR2 SNEGSKA (reference sequence). Losses at the gene ends were 6 bases for V and 9 bases for J; bases not matched to a gene: 13. The CDR3 here is CSAGSLAGGRIRELFF. The CDR3 region has the DNA TGCAGTGCGGGTTCACTAGCGGGGGGGCGAATCCGGGAGCTGTTTTTT.

As to this clonotype: One junction end does not reproduce the germline sequence, and a read error may be involved. The V gene is TRBV7-2, the J gene TRBJ2-5, with D possibly being TRBD1 (5 bases). This CDR3 spans 16 amino acids. Germline loops: CDR1 SGHTA, CDR2 FQGNSA. The CDR3 DNA reads as TGTGTCAGCAGCGCCAGCCGACAGAGAACCCAAGAGACCCAGTACTTC. Translated, it gives CVSSASRQRTQETQYF.

There are a few counts of this clonotype. V and J are TRBV6-6 and TRBJ1-1; 7 positions agree with TRBD1. CDR3 length equals 15 residues. With V trimmed by 3 bases and J by 4 bases, 8 bases remained unmatched. CDR1 is MNHNY, CDR2 SVGAGI, per germline (reference sequence). CDR3 in amino acids: CASSYNQGVSTEAFF. The DNA of the CDR3 is TGTGCCAGCAGTTATAATCAGGGGGTGAGCACTGAAGCTTTCTTT.

Note on this clonotype: The DNA is left out, because the CDR3 cannot be placed on it with certainty; the CDR3 is given as TCRdb lists it. V gene TRBV7-2 combines with J gene TRBJ2-5; the table's D gene call, TRBD1, was not cross checked with the DNA. Ends included, the CDR3 has 15 residues. In germline, CDR1 is SGHTA, CDR2 FQGNSA. CDR3 residues: CASSLVGGGSALGYF.

This clonotype was observed a few times. Since no conserved phenylalanine or tryptophan closes the CDR3, a read error is the likely cause. In nucleotides, the CDR3 is TGTGCCAGCAGCTTAAGTTGGGTTCGGCATGGAAACACCATATATTCT. Translation: CASSLSWVRHGNTIYS. The chain links TRBV7-2 to TRBJ1-3; no firm D call. V gave up 2 bases and J gave up 3 bases, with 14 bases separating them. CDR3 length: 16 amino acids. Germline loops: CDR1 SGHTA, CDR2 FQGNSA.

This clonotype was counted at least ten times. The genes are TRBV7-2 and TRBJ2-3; D not certain. The CDR3 loop spans 14 amino acids. Trimming cost V 5 bases and J 2 bases, with 11 bases left between them. Germline V gives CDR1 SGHTA, CDR2 FQGNSA. The CDR3 region has the DNA TGTGCCAGCAGCCCCAGGCGGTCCACAGATACGCAGTATTTT. This gives the protein CASSPRRSTDTQYF.